This T cell receptor beta chain was sequenced for a study of blood T cells in healthy people across ages. Whole-study context: When template switching was applied, about one barcoded beta molecule was captured per two T cells. Study-level points and caveats: It was the long-lived donors that had more naive CD4+ cells and higher diversity than aged donors. PBMCs went unsorted, and a conclusive naive versus antigen-experienced comparison was therefore prevented.

The authors ran a second PCR of roughly 6 to 12 cycles using a sample-barcoded 5' primer and a J-beta primer mix. MiXCR, applied by TCRdb to the 5' RACE reads, yields one record per CDR3 protein. This sample has fewer than 2,000,000 distinct CDR3 sequences, with about 31% found just once. Every sample yielded at least 6.5 million isolated PBMCs. This CDR3 has 16 residues. Trimming at V came to 2 bases and at J to 3 bases, leaving 7 bases not matched to a gene. The germline V gene encodes CDR1 MNHEY and CDR2 SMNVEV (reference sequence). To note about this clonotype: Its antigen is not identified.

The sample consisted of blood. The TCR sequence derives from a woman aged 25 to 39 in good health. The chain combines TRBV27 with TRBJ2-3, with 8 bases identical to TRBD2. The CDR3 region has the DNA TGTGCCAGCAGTTTACGTTTCCGGGAGGGTACAGATACGCAGTATTTT. Protein: CASSLRFREGTDTQYF.